The 11 T cell receptor beta chains below all came from one sample that was sequenced in a study of a mutant IDH1 vaccine in newly diagnosed glioma. Time point denoted: week 11, during vaccination. Topical imiquimod was applied with each vaccine dose, which held 300 ug of mutant IDH1 20-mer peptide. The data were produced by immunoSEQ multiplex PCR, yet TCRdb's version contains in-frame clones alone and is incomplete. The sample holds roughly 120,000 clones, around 90% seen once. Antigens for these TCRs are unknown. The specimen was PBMCs, collected from a glioma patient whose treatment included an IDH1 peptide vaccine. These receptors originate from a woman aged 50 to 60 with glioma.

This sequence joins TRBV5-1 and TRBJ2-7, with 8 positions matching TRBD1. V shed 2 bases, J shed 6 bases, and the junction held 7 bases outside the gene matches. The CDR3 is 14 residues long. Germline assignment: CDR1 SGHRS and CDR2 YFSETQ. As DNA, the CDR3 is TGCGCCAGCAGCTTTAGGACAGGGTCCCGCGAGCAGTACTTC. This sequence encodes CASSFRTGSREQYF.

This sequence joins TRBV5-4 and TRBJ2-2; D remains unclear. The CDR3 runs 14 residues. Germline V gene sequence: CDR1 SGHNT, CDR2 YYREEE (reference sequence). V shed 4 bases and J shed 5 bases, with 12 bases lying between them. For the CDR3, the DNA is TGTGCCAGCAGCGAATTTGACGGTACCGGGGAGCTGTTTTTT. Its protein product is CASSEFDGTGELFF.

The chain has TRBV29-1 and TRBJ1-2; D call uncertain. Trimming left V 5 bases short and J 0 bases short, with 7 bases between. CDR1 is SQVTM, CDR2 ANQGSEA, per germline. The CDR3 contains 12 residues. CDR3 bases: TGCAGCGTTTATAGGGCTAACTATGGCTACACCTTC. It codes for CSVYRANYGYTF.

This clone was seen just once. The rearrangement uses TRBV7-8 and TRBJ1-1; D remains unclear. Germline CDR1 SGHVS, CDR2 FQNEAQ. This CDR3 has 14 residues. V gave up 1 base and J gave up 1 base, with 7 bases separating them. The CDR3 nucleotides are TGTGCCAGCAGCTTAGTGGTGGGGAACACTGAAGCTTTCTTT. It translates to CASSLVVGNTEAFF.

The chain has TRBV28 and TRBJ1-2, with TRBD1 as a possible D gene (6 bases). Germline CDR1 reads MDHEN; CDR2 reads SYDVKM. Trimming took off 8 bases at V and 3 bases at J, with 10 bases between the two ends. The CDR3 spans 12 residues. The CDR3 loop reads CASLTGYYGYTF. CDR3 nucleotides: TGTGCCAGCCTCACAGGGTACTATGGCTACACCTTC.

As concerns this clone: One junction end disagrees with the germline gene, perhaps due to a read error. The chain joins TRBV4-1 to TRBJ1-5; D is ambiguous. The germline V gene has CDR1 MGHRA and CDR2 YSYEKL. This CDR3 spans 16 amino acids. The CDR3, as DNA: TGCGCCAGCAGCAAAGAGGTAGGCCGTAGCAATCAGCCCCAGCATTTT. This sequence encodes CASSKEVGRSNQPQHF.

The chain is built from TRBV16 and TRBJ2-7, with 9 bases fitting TRBD2. The CDR3 extends over 14 amino acids. Losses at the gene ends were 3 bases for V and 5 bases for J; bases not matched to a gene: 5. The germline gives CDR1 KGHSY, CDR2 FQNENV. Here the CDR3 reads CASSHPGTSNEQYF. The CDR3 DNA sequence: TGTGCCAGCAGCCACCCCGGGACTAGCAACGAGCAGTACTTC.

V is TRBV28 and J is TRBJ2-3, with a weak D call TRBD1 (6 bases). Trimming took off 4 bases at V and 8 bases at J, with 13 bases between the two ends. The CDR3 has 13 residues. The germline V gene encodes CDR1 MDHEN and CDR2 SYDVKM. The CDR3 reads CASSSGQTGTQYF. As DNA, the CDR3 is TGTGCCAGCAGTTCCGGACAGACGGGTACGCAGTATTTT.

This clone was recorded only once. CDR3 coding DNA: TGTGCCAGCAGTTTATATGGGACAGGGGTAAAACAGCCCCAGCATTTT. It yields the protein CASSLYGTGVKQPQHF. The V gene is TRBV27, the J gene TRBJ1-5, with TRBD1 matching over 10 bases. The CDR3 length is 16 residues. Germline V gene sequence: CDR1 MNHEY, CDR2 SMNVEV (reference sequence). V trimming: 1 base; J trimming: 7 bases; junction bases outside the gene matches: 7.

CDR3 in amino acids: CASSWGGRANNEQFF. Here the CDR3 DNA reads TGTGCCAGCAGTTGGGGCGGGAGGGCTAACAATGAGCAGTTCTTC. The chain is built from TRBV28 and TRBJ2-1; TRBD2 agrees at 9 bases. This CDR3 spans 15 amino acids. V was pared by 4 bases and J by 5 bases, with 6 bases of the junction left unmatched. Germline CDR1 and CDR2: MDHEN and SYDVKM.

The rearrangement joins TRBV27 to TRBJ2-2, with TRBD2 matching 14 bases. Germline V CDR1 and CDR2: MNHEY, SMNVEV (reference sequence). The CDR3 is 17 residues long. J gave up 5 bases and V 5 bases, and 7 bases lay outside the gene matches. CDR3 sequence (DNA): TGTGCCAGCAGTCCGGGACTAGCGGGAGTTTCTACCGGGGAGCTGTTTTTT. It yields the protein CASSPGLAGVSTGELFF.